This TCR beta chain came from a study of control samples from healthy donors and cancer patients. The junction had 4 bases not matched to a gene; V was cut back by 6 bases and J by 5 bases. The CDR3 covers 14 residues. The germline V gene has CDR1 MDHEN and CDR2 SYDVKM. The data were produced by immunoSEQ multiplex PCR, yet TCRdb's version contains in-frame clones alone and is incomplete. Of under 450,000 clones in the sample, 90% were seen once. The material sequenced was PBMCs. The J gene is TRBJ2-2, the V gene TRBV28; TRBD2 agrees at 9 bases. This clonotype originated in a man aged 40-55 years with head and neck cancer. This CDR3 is CASRRSGRTGELFF. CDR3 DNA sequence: TGTGCCAGCAGACGAAGCGGGAGGACCGGGGAGCTGTTTTTT.